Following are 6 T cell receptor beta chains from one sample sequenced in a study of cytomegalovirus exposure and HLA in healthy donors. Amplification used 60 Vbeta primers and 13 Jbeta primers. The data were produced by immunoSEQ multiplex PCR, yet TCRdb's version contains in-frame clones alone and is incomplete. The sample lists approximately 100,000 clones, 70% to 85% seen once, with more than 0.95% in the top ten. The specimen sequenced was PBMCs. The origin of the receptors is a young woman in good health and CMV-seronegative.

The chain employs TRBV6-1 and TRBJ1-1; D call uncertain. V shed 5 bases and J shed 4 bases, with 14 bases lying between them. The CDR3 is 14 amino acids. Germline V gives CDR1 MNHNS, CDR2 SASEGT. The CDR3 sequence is CASSHVALGTEAFF. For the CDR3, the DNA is TGTGCCAGCAGTCACGTAGCTTTAGGCACTGAAGCTTTCTTT.

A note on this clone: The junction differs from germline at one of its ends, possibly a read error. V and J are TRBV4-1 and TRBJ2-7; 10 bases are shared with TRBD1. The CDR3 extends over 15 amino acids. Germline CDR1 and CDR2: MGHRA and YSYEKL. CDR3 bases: TGCGCCAGCAGCCACCAGACAGGGGGCCGATACGAGCGGTACTTC. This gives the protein CASSHQTGGRYERYF.

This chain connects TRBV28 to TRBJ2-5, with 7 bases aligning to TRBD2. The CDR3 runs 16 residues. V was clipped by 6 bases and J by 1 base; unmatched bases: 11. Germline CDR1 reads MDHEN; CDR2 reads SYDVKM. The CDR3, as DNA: TGTGCCAGCAGCCGCAGGCCTAGCGGTCTCCAAGAGACCCAGTACTTC. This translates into CASSRRPSGLQETQYF. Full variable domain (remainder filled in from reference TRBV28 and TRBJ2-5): DVKVTQSSRYLVKRTGEKVFLECVQDMDHENMFWYRQDPGLGLRLIYFSYDVKMKEKGDIPEGYSVSREKKERFSLILESASTNQTSMYLCASSRRPSGLQETQYFGPGTRLLVL.

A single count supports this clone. The DNA for the CDR3 is TGTGCCAGCGGGACAGGGGGCTACACCGGGGAGCTGTTTTTT. It is translated as CASGTGGYTGELFF. The chain employs TRBV27 and TRBJ2-2, with 12 nucleotides matching TRBD1. V was pared by 8 bases and J by 3 bases, with 1 base of the junction left unmatched. From germline, CDR1 is MNHEY and CDR2 SMNVEV (reference sequence). The CDR3 has 14 amino acids.

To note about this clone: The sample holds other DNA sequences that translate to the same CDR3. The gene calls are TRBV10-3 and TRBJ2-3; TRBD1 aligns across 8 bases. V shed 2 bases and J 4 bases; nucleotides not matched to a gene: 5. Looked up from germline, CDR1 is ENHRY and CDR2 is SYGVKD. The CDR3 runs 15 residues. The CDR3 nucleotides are TGTGCCATCAGTGAGCCGCGACAGGGGTCAGATACGCAGTATTTT. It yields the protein CAISEPRQGSDTQYF.

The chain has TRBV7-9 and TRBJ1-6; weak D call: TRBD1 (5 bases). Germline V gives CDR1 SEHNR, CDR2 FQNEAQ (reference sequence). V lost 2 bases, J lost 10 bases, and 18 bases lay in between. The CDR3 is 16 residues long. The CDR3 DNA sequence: TGTGCCAGCAGCTTAAGTGGAGGGGTTTGGGACTCACCCCTCCACTTT. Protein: CASSLSGGVWDSPLHF.